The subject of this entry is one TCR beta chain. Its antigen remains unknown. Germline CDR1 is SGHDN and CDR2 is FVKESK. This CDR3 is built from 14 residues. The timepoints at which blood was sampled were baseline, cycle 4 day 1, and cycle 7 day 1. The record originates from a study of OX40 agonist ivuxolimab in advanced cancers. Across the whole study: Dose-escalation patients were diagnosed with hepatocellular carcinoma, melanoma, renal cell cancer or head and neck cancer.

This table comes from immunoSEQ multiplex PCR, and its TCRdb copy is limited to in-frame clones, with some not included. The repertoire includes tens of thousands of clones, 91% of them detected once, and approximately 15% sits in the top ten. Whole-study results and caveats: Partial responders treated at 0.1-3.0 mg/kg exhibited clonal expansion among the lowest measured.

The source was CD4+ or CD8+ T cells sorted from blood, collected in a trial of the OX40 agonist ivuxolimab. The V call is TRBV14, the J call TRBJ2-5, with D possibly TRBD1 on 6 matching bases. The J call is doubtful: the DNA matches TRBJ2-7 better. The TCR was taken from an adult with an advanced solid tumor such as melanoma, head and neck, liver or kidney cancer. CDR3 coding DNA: TGTGCCAGCCGGCAAGAGGGACACGGTGACGAGCAGTACTTC. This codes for CASRQEGHGDEQYF.